A single sample gave rise to the 25 T cell receptor beta chains below, sequenced in a study of cytomegalovirus exposure and HLA in healthy donors. The PCR employed 60 Vbeta primers together with 13 Jbeta primers. The data were produced by immunoSEQ multiplex PCR, yet TCRdb's version contains in-frame clones alone and is incomplete. The sample consists of some 140,000 clones, over 60% of them appearing once. The sequenced material came from PBMCs. Receptors originate from a male donor in good health and CMV-seropositive.

V usage is TRBV4-1 and J usage is TRBJ2-1; weak D call: TRBD2 (6 bases). The ends were cut back, 1 base at V and 7 bases at J, with 14 bases in the middle. In germline, CDR1 is MGHRA, CDR2 YSYEKL. CDR3 length: 15 amino acids. Written as DNA, the CDR3 is TGCGCCAGCAGCCAAGTGGAGGGAGAAGGTAATGAGCAGTTCTTC. Protein: CASSQVEGEGNEQFF.

The V call is TRBV5-4, the J call TRBJ1-2; D is perhaps TRBD1 (6 bases). V shed 4 bases and J shed 2 bases, with 9 bases lying between them. Germline V gene data show CDR1 as SGHNT and CDR2 as YYREEE (reference sequence). The CDR3 is made up of 13 amino acids. The CDR3 loop is CASSPDRNYGYTF. DNA for the CDR3: TGTGCCAGCAGCCCGGACAGAAACTATGGCTACACCTTC.

Only a few counts were recorded for this clone. The junction differs from germline at one of its ends, possibly a read error. The chain is built from TRBV30 and TRBJ1-2, with a tentative D call TRBD1 (6 bases). The CDR3 spans 11 residues. Germline V CDR1 and CDR2: GTSNPN, SVGIG (reference sequence). The DNA of the CDR3 is TGTGCCTGGAGCGAAGTGGGACAAGCGGCCTTC. Translated: CAWSEVGQAAF.

The V and J genes are TRBV10-3 and TRBJ2-7, with 9 bases lining up with TRBD1. CDR1 ENHRY and CDR2 SYGVKD come from the germline V gene. The CDR3 is made up of 16 amino acids. V shed 3 bases, J shed 5 bases, and the junction held 11 bases outside the gene matches. Written as DNA, the CDR3 is TGTGCCATCAGTGAACAAAACAGGGGGCTTTTCCACGAGCAGTACTTC. Its protein is CAISEQNRGLFHEQYF.

The rearrangement joins TRBV13 to TRBJ1-2; 8 bases are shared with TRBD1. Trimming cost V 2 bases and J 7 bases; bases outside gene matches: 15. Per the germline V gene, CDR1 is PRHDT and CDR2 is FYEKMQ (reference sequence). This CDR3 contains 17 residues. The CDR3 here is CASSLSGRGQGVGGYTF. CDR3 coding DNA: TGTGCCAGCAGCTTATCTGGCAGGGGGCAAGGAGTTGGTGGCTACACCTTC.

The rearrangement joins TRBV10-3 to TRBJ1-5, with D possibly being TRBD1 (6 bases). V was shortened by 10 bases and J by 6 bases, with 16 bases between the two germline ends. Germline V lookup: CDR1 ENHRY, CDR2 SYGVKD. CDR3 size: 13 residues. DNA of the CDR3: TGTGCCAGCCATCGGGACAACAGTCAGCCCCAGCATTTT. Translating gives CASHRDNSQPQHF.

This chain uses TRBV5-6 with TRBJ1-2; a possible D gene is TRBD1 (6 bases). There are 17 residues in the CDR3. With 2 bases removed from V and 5 bases from J, the gap between germline ends came to 22 bases. CDR1 is SGHDT, CDR2 YYEEEE, per germline. CDR3 sequence (DNA): TGTGCCAGCAGCTTACTATCCCAGGGGACCAAGGTGTATGGCTACACCTTC. Its protein is CASSLLSQGTKVYGYTF.

This chain connects TRBV7-9 to TRBJ1-2; D ambiguous. Trimming removed 5 bases at V and 7 bases at J, with 14 bases between. From germline, CDR1 is SEHNR and CDR2 FQNEAQ (reference sequence). The CDR3 runs to 13 residues. The CDR3 DNA sequence: TGTGCCAGCAGCCACCTCGGTGAGGGTGGCTACACCTTC. Amino acid sequence: CASSHLGEGGYTF.

This clone occurred a few times. The chain recombines TRBV7-9 with TRBJ2-7; TRBD2 is a possible D gene (6 bases). Trimming took 1 base from V and 4 from J, leaving 11 bases between them. The germline V gene has CDR1 SEHNR and CDR2 FQNEAQ (reference sequence). The CDR3 runs 14 residues. The CDR3 loop reads CASSLGGGTYEQYF. The CDR3 nucleotides are TGTGCCAGCAGCTTAGGGGGAGGAACGTACGAGCAGTACTTC.

V is TRBV28 and J is TRBJ1-1; TRBD1 matches at 7 bases. CDR3 length: 11 amino acids. V was clipped by 4 bases and J by 11 bases; unmatched bases: 4. Looked up from germline, CDR1 is MDHEN and CDR2 is SYDVKM. CDR3 residues: CASSSTGLAFF. The CDR3 nucleotides read TGTGCCAGCAGTTCGACAGGGTTGGCTTTCTTT.

The rearrangement uses TRBV5-6 and TRBJ2-3, with 7 positions matching TRBD2. The J segment lost 1 base and the V segment lost 3 bases, leaving 14 bases of the junction unmatched. CDR1 is SGHDT, CDR2 YYEEEE, per germline. The length of the CDR3 is 18 residues. The CDR3 spells CASSYAFQLAGGTDTQYF. The CDR3 DNA reads TGTGCCAGCAGCTACGCCTTCCAGCTGGCGGGGGGCACAGATACGCAGTATTTT.

The chain has TRBV7-9 and TRBJ2-7; TRBD2 matches at 11 bases. V shed 4 bases and J 2 bases; nucleotides not matched to a gene: 13. Germline V gene lookup returns CDR1 SEHNR and CDR2 FQNEAQ (reference sequence). This CDR3 has 18 amino acids. DNA for the CDR3: TGTGCCAGCAGCTCCCTGCTGGGCGGGACTAGCGGACCCTACGAGCAGTACTTC. Amino acids: CASSSLLGGTSGPYEQYF. Full variable domain (remainder filled in from reference TRBV7-9 and TRBJ2-7): DTGVSQNPRHKITKRGQNVTFRCDPISEHNRLYWYRQTLGQGPEFLTYFQNEAQLEKSRLLSDRFSAERPKGSFSTLEIQRTEQGDSAMYLCASSSLLGGTSGPYEQYFGPGTRLTVT.

V and J are TRBV9 and TRBJ1-2, with 8 bases fitting TRBD1. CDR3 length: 15 amino acids. CDR1 is SGDLS, CDR2 YYNGEE, per germline. V was pared by 4 bases and J by 4 bases, with 9 bases of the junction left unmatched. The CDR3 sequence: CASSPGTGNSYGYTF. CDR3 coding DNA: TGTGCCAGCAGCCCCGGGACAGGAAACAGCTATGGCTACACCTTC. Full variable domain (remainder filled in from reference TRBV9 and TRBJ1-2): DSGVTQTPKHLITATGQRVTLRCSPRSGDLSVYWYQQSLDQGLQFLIQYYNGEERAKGNILERFSAQQFPDLHSELNLSSLELGDSALYFCASSPGTGNSYGYTFGSGTRLTVV.

DNA for the CDR3: TGTGCCAGCAGCTTAGAGTTCGCGACAGGGCCTCCTAACTATGGCTACACCTTC. It is translated as CASSLEFATGPPNYGYTF. The chain joins TRBV11-2 to TRBJ1-2, with TRBD1 matching over 7 bases. The CDR3 has 18 residues. Germline V gene sequence: CDR1 SGHAT, CDR2 FQNNGV. V trimming: 0 bases; J trimming: 0 bases; junction bases outside the gene matches: 10.

This clone was picked up a small number of times. The chain carries TRBV19 and TRBJ2-7; 7 bases map to TRBD1. V dropped 6 bases and J dropped 0; count of bases not matched to a gene: 8. The CDR3 has 15 amino acids. The V gene's germline CDR1 is LNHDA and CDR2 SQIVND (reference sequence). CDR3 DNA: TGTGCCAGTAGGCTAGGACAGGCCAACTCCTACGAGCAGTACTTC. Translation: CASRLGQANSYEQYF.

This chain connects TRBV1 to TRBJ2-7; no check of the table's D call, TRBD1, against the DNA was made. TRBV1 corresponds to a pseudogene. The CDR3 loop spans 14 amino acids. The CDR3 loop reads CTSSQDWGFYEQYF. The CDR3 DNA reads as TGCACCAGCAGCCAAGATTGGGGCTTCTACGAGCAGTACTTC.

The J gene is TRBJ2-7, the V gene TRBV9, with 10 nucleotides matching TRBD2. The V gene end was trimmed by 0 bases and the J gene end by 4 bases; junction bases not matched to a gene: 10. Germline-derived CDR1 and CDR2 are SGDLS and YYNGEE. The CDR3 has 17 amino acids. In DNA, the CDR3 is TGTGCCAGCAGCGTAGGGCTAGCGGGAGACCCCCGGTACGAGCAGTACTTC. It encodes CASSVGLAGDPRYEQYF. Filled out from reference TRBV9 and TRBJ2-7, the complete variable domain reads DSGVTQTPKHLITATGQRVTLRCSPRSGDLSVYWYQQSLDQGLQFLIQYYNGEERAKGNILERFSAQQFPDLHSELNLSSLELGDSALYFCASSVGLAGDPRYEQYFGPGTRLTVT.

This clone came up a few times. V gene TRBV9 combines with J gene TRBJ1-2; unclear D gene. CDR1 and CDR2 from the germline V gene are SGDLS and YYNGEE. V dropped 0 bases and J dropped 2 bases, with 5 bases sitting between them. This CDR3 has 13 amino acids. The CDR3 nucleotides are TGTGCCAGCAGCGTAGGCGGAAACTATGGCTACACCTTC. It specifies CASSVGGNYGYTF. Combining the CDR3 with reference TRBV9 and TRBJ1-2 gives the whole variable domain DSGVTQTPKHLITATGQRVTLRCSPRSGDLSVYWYQQSLDQGLQFLIQYYNGEERAKGNILERFSAQQFPDLHSELNLSSLELGDSALYFCASSVGGNYGYTFGSGTRLTVV.

This clone appeared a single time. The V and J genes are TRBV15 and TRBJ1-4; 9 bases align to TRBD1. The CDR3 contains 17 residues. The germline V gene has CDR1 LNHNV and CDR2 YYDKDF (reference sequence). The J segment lost 0 bases and the V segment lost 7 bases, leaving 9 bases of the junction unmatched. The CDR3 coding sequence is TGTGCCACCAACGCGACAGGGGGGATTGCAACTAATGAAAAACTGTTTTTT. Residues: CATNATGGIATNEKLFF.

Concerning this clone: A read error may account for a junction end that differs from germline. This chain joins TRBV7-7 and TRBJ1-5, with D possibly matching TRBD1 (6 bases). CDR3 length: 17 amino acids. CDR1 SSHAT and CDR2 FNYEAQ come from the germline V gene (reference sequence). In DNA form, the CDR3 reads TGTGCTAGCAGCCCCGACACGACGGACAGCCCTAATCAGCCCCAGCATTTT. Translating gives CASSPDTTDSPNQPQHF. Based on the CDR3 plus reference TRBV7-7 and TRBJ1-5, the full variable domain is GAGVSQSPRYKVTKRGQDVTLRCDPISSHATLYWYQQALGQGPEFLTYFNYEAQPDKSGLPSDRFSAERPEGSISTLTIQRTEQRDSAMYRCASSPDTTDSPNQPQHFGDGTRLSIL.

This chain uses TRBV7-3 with TRBJ2-1; TRBD2 aligns across 9 bases. Trimming took 2 bases from V and 1 from J; bases not matched to a gene: 3. The CDR3 loop spans 16 amino acids. Germline CDR1 and CDR2: SGHTA and FQGTGA. The CDR3 is CASSLGAGGSYNEQFF. CDR3 sequence (DNA): TGTGCCAGCAGCTTAGGCGCGGGAGGGTCCTACAATGAGCAGTTCTTC.

CDR3 bases: TGTGCCAGCAGCCCGGGACTAGCGGGAGTGGAGACCCAGTACTTC. Protein sequence: CASSPGLAGVETQYF. This chain uses TRBV5-8 with TRBJ2-5; TRBD2 matches at 14 bases. This CDR3 is built from 15 residues. Unmatched junction bases numbered 4, after V lost 4 bases and J lost 5 bases. Germline loops: CDR1 SGHTS, CDR2 YDEGEE.

The count of this clone is one. The chain carries TRBV7-2 and TRBJ2-7; 8 positions agree with TRBD2. Trimming removed 3 bases from V and 4 bases from J; junction bases left unmatched: 8. The CDR3 has 15 amino acids. Germline values: CDR1 SGHTA, CDR2 FQGNSA. Here the CDR3 DNA reads TGTGCCAGCAGCTTCCGGGAGGGCCCCCGGTACGAGCAGTACTTC. This sequence encodes CASSFREGPRYEQYF.

This rearrangement joins TRBV21-1 to TRBJ1-1; the D call in the table, TRBD1, was not verified against the DNA. TRBV21-1 has pseudogene status. The CDR3 length is 15 residues. The CDR3 region has the DNA TGTGCCAGCACCCGGGACAGAACCTCCAACACTGAAGCTTTCTTT. Translating gives CASTRDRTSNTEAFF.

This rearrangement joins TRBV25-1 to TRBJ2-6, with a weak D call TRBD1 (6 bases). Trimming left V 5 bases short and J 0 bases short, with 14 bases between. The CDR3 has 17 amino acids. Germline V gives CDR1 MGHDK, CDR2 SYGVNS. The CDR3 is CASSKQGPTSGANVLTF. CDR3 bases: TGTGCCAGCAGTAAGCAGGGGCCCACCTCTGGGGCCAACGTCCTGACTTTC. Full variable domain (rest looked up from reference TRBV25-1 and TRBJ2-6): EADIYQTPRYLVIGTGKKITLECSQTMGHDKMYWYQQDPGMELHLIHYSYGVNSTEKGDLSSESTVSRIRTEHFPLTLESARPSHTSQYLCASSKQGPTSGANVLTFGAGSRLTVL.